One and the same sample provided the 8 T cell receptor beta chains below, sequenced in a study of control samples from healthy donors and cancer patients (dated by TCRdb to 2020 to 2021). Library preparation employed the immunoSEQ multiplex PCR assay. Not all clones reach the TCRdb copy of this immuneACCESS table, which keeps in-frame sequences only. Checked studies attribute under half of the gap to unresolved V genes and leave the rest unexplained. The sample table records some 140,000 clones; about 94% of these occur just once. Of the sample, around 5.4% is held by the ten largest clones. The specimen was blood. The receptor source for this set is a man aged 35 to 55 in good health.

The chain carries TRBV24-1 and TRBJ2-5; weak D call: TRBD2 (6 bases). This CDR3 is 16 amino acids long. V lost 2 bases and J lost 4, with 16 bases in between. Germline lookup yields CDR1 KGHDR and CDR2 SFDVKD. CDR3: CATSDSGRRSGETQYF. CDR3 DNA: TGTGCCACCAGTGATTCGGGTCGGCGTAGCGGAGAGACCCAGTACTTC.

The V and J genes are TRBV28 and TRBJ1-1; 8 nucleotides line up with TRBD1. Germline V gene sequence: CDR1 MDHEN, CDR2 SYDVKM. Trimming cost V 6 bases and J 1 base; bases outside gene matches: 10. The CDR3 spans 16 residues. CDR3 sequence reads: CASRYTPGGGNTEAFF. In DNA form, the CDR3 reads TGTGCCAGCAGGTACACCCCAGGGGGCGGGAACACTGAAGCTTTCTTT.

J is TRBJ1-2 and V is TRBV5-6; 9 bases agree with TRBD1. The CDR3 contains 17 residues. J was trimmed by 7 bases and V by 0 bases; bases with no gene match: 13. Germline V gene lookup returns CDR1 SGHDT and CDR2 YYEEEE. CDR3 protein: CASSLDPRRQGVLGYTF. The CDR3 DNA follows: TGTGCCAGCAGCTTGGATCCCCGAAGACAGGGGGTTCTTGGCTACACCTTC.

V is TRBV7-3 and J is TRBJ1-2; TRBD1 is a possible D gene (5 bases). CDR1 and CDR2 from the germline V gene are SGHTA and FQGTGA. Trimming shortened V by 0 bases and J by 10 bases, and 12 bases separated the two germline ends. The length of the CDR3 is 13 residues. CDR3 bases: TGTGCCAGCAGCTTAACCAGGGACCATAACTACACCTTC. Translating gives CASSLTRDHNYTF.

The genes are TRBV21-1 and TRBJ2-7; the table's TRBD1 call for D was not verified on the DNA. TRBV21-1 is an annotated pseudogene. The CDR3 is 16 amino acids. This chain's CDR3 is CASSKARRQTKGEQYF. CDR3 nucleotide sequence: TGTGCCAGCAGCAAAGCGCGAAGACAGACCAAGGGAGAGCAGTACTTC.

This clone has just one count. The chain employs TRBV7-8 and TRBJ1-1; D is unclear. The CDR3 has 14 amino acids. Trimming removed 1 base at V and 0 bases at J, with 6 bases between. The germline CDR1 and CDR2 sequences are SGHVS and FQNEAQ. The CDR3 loop reads CASSLGALNTEAFF. The CDR3 DNA follows: TGTGCCAGCAGCTTAGGGGCACTGAACACTGAAGCTTTCTTT.

J is TRBJ2-7 and V is TRBV4-1; perhaps TRBD2 as D (6 bases). This CDR3 comprises 13 residues. The germline V gene has CDR1 MGHRA and CDR2 YSYEKL. The V end was cut by 4 bases, the J end by 0 bases, with 7 bases between. Here the CDR3 DNA reads TGCGCCAGCAGCCCCGGGAGCTCCTACGAGCAGTACTTC. It yields the protein CASSPGSSYEQYF.

The chain uses TRBV4-1 and TRBJ1-1, with D uncertain. This CDR3 region has 14 residues. Trimming stripped 7 bases from V and 1 base from J, with 13 bases between. Per germline, CDR1 MGHRA and CDR2 YSYEKL. The CDR3, as DNA: TGCGCCAGCATGCCCCGGCCCACGAACACTGAAGCTTTCTTT. Its translation is CASMPRPTNTEAFF.